This T cell receptor beta chain was profiled in a study of blood T cell repertoires in COVID-19. Looking at the study overall: The study drew acute and convalescent COVID-19 samples from the United States, Italy and Spain. PBMCs, B-cell-depleted T cells, or T cells provided the cDNA or gDNA that made up the material.

This CDR3 spans 10 amino acids. The V gene's germline CDR1 is MNHEY and CDR2 SVGAGI. The V end was cut by 2 bases, the J end by 7 bases, with 3 bases between. The count of this clone is one. Here immunoSEQ multiplex PCR was the method, and the copy in TCRdb shows in-frame clones only, minus some. The sample holds 85,000 or so clones, 81% seen once. This receptor was obtained from an older man with acute or convalescent COVID-19. V and J are TRBV6-5 and TRBJ2-7; D remains ambiguous. The sequenced sample consisted of peripheral blood. CDR3 sequence: CASSYPEQYF. In DNA, the CDR3 is TGTGCCAGCAGTTACCCTGAGCAGTACTTC.